The clone carrying this TCR beta chain has only one observation. Its target is unknown. This sample is part of a study of cytomegalovirus exposure and HLA in healthy donors. Germline V lookup: CDR1 MNHNS, CDR2 SASEGT. There are 15 residues in the CDR3. Trimming took 8 bases from V and 3 from J; bases not matched to a gene: 11. Study-level findings and limits: The study flagged fewer than 200 TCR beta chains as cytomegalovirus-associated. A few CMV-associated chains were confirmed in vitro to be specific for CMV antigens.

Here immunoSEQ multiplex PCR was the method, and the copy in TCRdb shows in-frame clones only, minus some. Here the sample spans 150,000 to 200,000 clones, about 85% being singletons. The sample consisted of PBMCs. V usage is TRBV6-1 and J usage is TRBJ2-3, with 7 positions matching TRBD2. The receptor was derived from a man aged 18 to 29 in good health and CMV-seropositive. The CDR3, as DNA: TGTGCCAGCGGGTGGGGGGGGGAGCGGACAGATACGCAGTATTTT. Protein product: CASGWGGERTDTQYF.